This TCR beta chain was observed in a study of graft-versus-host responses after intestinal transplantation (dated by TCRdb to about 2021). The study in broad terms: The transplants that recipients received were multivisceral, liver-intestinal, or isolated intestinal. After intestinal transplantation, graft-versus-host and host-versus-graft alloreactive T cell clones in the graft, circulation and bone marrow were tracked using bulk TCR-beta CDR3 sequencing. Rather than going through the commercial service, samples from three later patients were sequenced in-house on an Illumina MiSeq and processed with MiXCR. Alloreactive clones were identified by sequencing pre-transplant mixed lymphocyte reaction products and comparing these products with unstimulated pre-transplant donor and recipient T cells. Of the 20 to 30 intestinal transplant recipients enrolled in the cohort, one of whom was a retransplant, a few patients without pretransplant specimens were excluded. Every recipient was given anti-thymocyte globulin induction, followed by roughly 3 years of maintenance tacrolimus and steroids. A peak of at least 4% donor T cells among recipient peripheral blood mononuclear cells was the definition used for donor T cell macrochimerism. Results and caveats for the whole study, not just this receptor: GvH clones were detected in recipient bone marrow, and some of these GvH clones were observed earlier in ileal mucosa or blood, consistent with an intestinal mucosal origin. Conclusions were limited by the relatively low number and heterogeneity of intestinal transplant patients. Early after transplant, peak levels of circulating GvH clones were found to be associated with declines in HvG clones. Patients with donor T cell macrochimerism had high GvH to HvG T cell clonal ratios in their allografts.

Receptors were amplified or captured by the immunoSEQ multiplex PCR assay. For most patients, genomic DNA was isolated using the Qiagen DNeasy Blood and Tissue Kit and was shipped frozen to Adaptive Biotechnologies for TCR sequencing. For most patients, high-throughput TCR-beta CDR3 sequencing of genomic DNA was performed by Adaptive Biotechnologies. As for the authors' bioinformatics: TCR sequencing data were retrieved from Adaptive's ImmunoSEQ software for roughly 17 patients, whereas a few other patients were processed with MiXCR and VDJtools. To correct CD4 versus CD8 sorting errors, sequences present in both subsets at a frequency ratio below 5:1 were removed. CDR3 nucleotide sequences shared between donor and recipient were removed because the origin of such sequences could not be assigned. To be classed as alloreactive, a clone needed at least 2-fold expansion over unstimulated cells and a minimum CFSE-low frequency of 0.002% (template counts) or 0.001% (read counts). Clones were considered mappable if detected in sequenced pre-transplant spleen, lymph node, or MLR CFSE-low populations of the donor or recipient. The cumulative frequency of alloreactive clones was calculated as a percentage of all sequences, weighted by copy number. TCRdb mirrors the immuneACCESS table, restricted to in-frame sequences. Some clones are absent from its copies; in checked studies, under half trace to an unresolved V gene, and the reason for the others is unknown. Clone size and the V and J calls come from that table; the DNA yielded D and trimming. Recorded for this sample are 20,000 to 25,000 clones; about 45% of them occurred a single time. The ten largest clones add up to 0.7% to 0.9% of the sample.

With regard to this clone: The record has no base qualities; no much larger clone is one base away.

The cysteine opens and the phenylalanine closes a CDR3 of 14 amino acids. Only the CDR3 part of the read is kept: 42 bases, read in frame from the first base. Trimming leaves V shorter by 5 bases and J shorter by 2 bases, with the junction holding 4 bases beyond the gene matches. CDR1 and CDR2 (KGHSH, LQKENI) derive from the germline V gene. The sample's time point label is to be understood as: cells obtained before transplantation from donor or recipient. In the mixed lymphocyte reactions, roughly 200,000 CFSE-labeled pre-transplant responders were plated with roughly 200,000 irradiated violet-dye-labeled stimulators and cultured for 6 days. Proliferating CD3+CD4+CFSE-low and CD3+CD8+CFSE-low responder cells were FACS-sorted on a BD Influx sorter after the mixed lymphocyte reaction.

Recombination linked TRBV18 to TRBJ2-3, with 7 central nucleotides matching TRBD2. Sequencing was performed on alloreactive CD4+ T cells from a mixed lymphocyte reaction culture, taken before intestinal transplant. The cell subset or site label for this specimen denotes: CFSE-low proliferating T cells sorted from approximately 6-day pre-transplant mixed lymphocyte reaction (GvH or HvG direction). This TCR was recovered from a human patient who received an intestinal transplant. The CDR3 protein: CASSKGTNTDTQYF. The sequenced DNA: TGTGCCAGCTCAAAAGGGACTAACACAGATACGCAGTATTTT. The variable domain in full, with residues beyond the CDR3 obtained from the reference TRBV18 and TRBJ2-3 genes, is NAGVMQNPRHLVRRRGQEARLRCSPMKGHSHVYWYRQLPEEGLKFMVYLQKENIIDESGMPKERFSAEFPKEGPSILRIQQVVRGDSAAYFCASSKGTNTDTQYFGPGTRLTVL.